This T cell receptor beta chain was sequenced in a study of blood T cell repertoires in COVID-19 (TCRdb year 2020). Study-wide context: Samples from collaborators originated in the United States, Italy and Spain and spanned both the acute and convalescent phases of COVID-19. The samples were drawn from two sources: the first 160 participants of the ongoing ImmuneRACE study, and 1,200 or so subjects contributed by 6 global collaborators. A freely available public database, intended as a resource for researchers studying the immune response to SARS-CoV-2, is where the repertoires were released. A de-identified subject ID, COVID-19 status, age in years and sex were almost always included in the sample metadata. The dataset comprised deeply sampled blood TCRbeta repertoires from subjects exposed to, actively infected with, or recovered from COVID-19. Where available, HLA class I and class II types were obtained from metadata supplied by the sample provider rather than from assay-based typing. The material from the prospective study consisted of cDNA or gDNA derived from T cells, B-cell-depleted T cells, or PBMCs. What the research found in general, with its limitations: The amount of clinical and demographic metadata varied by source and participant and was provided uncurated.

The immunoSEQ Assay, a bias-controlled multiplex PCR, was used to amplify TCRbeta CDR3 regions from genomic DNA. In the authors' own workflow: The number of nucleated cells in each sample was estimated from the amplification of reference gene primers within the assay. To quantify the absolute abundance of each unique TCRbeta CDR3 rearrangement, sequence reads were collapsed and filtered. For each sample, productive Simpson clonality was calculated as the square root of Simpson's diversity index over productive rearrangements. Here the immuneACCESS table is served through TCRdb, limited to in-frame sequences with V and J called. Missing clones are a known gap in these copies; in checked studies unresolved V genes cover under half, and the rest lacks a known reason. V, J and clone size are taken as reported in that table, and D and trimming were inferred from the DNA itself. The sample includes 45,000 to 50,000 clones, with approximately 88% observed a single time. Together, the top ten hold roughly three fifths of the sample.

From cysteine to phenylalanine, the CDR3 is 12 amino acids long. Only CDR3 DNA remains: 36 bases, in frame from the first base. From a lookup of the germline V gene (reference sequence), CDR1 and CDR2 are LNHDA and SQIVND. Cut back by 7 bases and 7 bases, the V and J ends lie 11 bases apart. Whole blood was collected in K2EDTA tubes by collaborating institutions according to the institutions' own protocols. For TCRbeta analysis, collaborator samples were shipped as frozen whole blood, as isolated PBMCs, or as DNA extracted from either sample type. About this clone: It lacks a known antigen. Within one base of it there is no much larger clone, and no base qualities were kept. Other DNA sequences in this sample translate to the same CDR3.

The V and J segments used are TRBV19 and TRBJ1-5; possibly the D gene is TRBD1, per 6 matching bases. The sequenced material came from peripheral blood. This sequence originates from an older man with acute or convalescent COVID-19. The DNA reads TGTGCCAGTAAGAGGGGGGGGCAGCCCCAGCATTTT. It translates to CASKRGGQPQHF.